This T cell receptor (beta chain) was observed in a study of regulatory T cells in long-lasting Graves disease. Study-wide points: The study found lower TCR diversity in persistent Graves' patients than in newly diagnosed ones.

V lost 9 bases and J lost 0, with 15 bases in between. The CDR3 is 15 residues long. From germline, CDR1 is SNHLY and CDR2 FYNNEI. Many counts were recorded for this clonotype. Antigen specificity is unknown. Stated time point: newly diagnosed GD, antithyroid drugs for less than 3 months. PBMC RNA was the source of the TCR library. CDR3-region Arm-PCR and iRepertoire HTBI primers produced the TCR beta libraries. TCRdb reprocessed the multiplex PCR reads with MiXCR, giving one entry per CDR3 protein. In the table there are about 220,000 distinct CDR3 sequences, roughly a fifth of which are singletons. These sequences were also reported in another study, on T cells in Graves' hyperthyroidism and ophthalmopathy. That source notes: An initial round of RT-PCR targeting the TCR CDR3 relied on the HTBI primer set. The majority of expanded thyroid clonotypes above 0.001 also appeared in blood. Ophthalmopathy, which appeared later, was predicted by the model a median about 5.9 months before onset.

This TCR was sampled from a woman aged 25 to 45 with Graves disease. This sample comprised peripheral blood mononuclear cells (PBMCs), obtained at new diagnosis, from a patient treated with antithyroid drugs. The chain recombines TRBV2 with TRBJ2-1; D perhaps matches TRBD1 (5 bases). CDR3 nucleotides: TGTGCCAGTACAGGAATTTTGTCCTCCTACAATGAGCAGTTCTTC. Translating gives CASTGILSSYNEQFF.